This TCR beta chain was identified during a study of cytomegalovirus exposure and HLA in healthy donors. V was shortened by 3 bases and J by 10 bases, with 13 bases between the two germline ends. The CDR3 runs 14 residues. CDR1 MRHNA and CDR2 SNTAGT come from the germline V gene. PCR used 60 Vbeta primers and 13 Jbeta primers. Using immunoSEQ multiplex PCR, the repertoire was profiled, and TCRdb retains in-frame clones only, with some absent. Counted here are about 140,000 clones, around 59% occurring once; the ten biggest clones make up around 1.8%. These donors, healthy bone marrow donors, were studied. Sampled while nominally healthy, donors likely had unrecorded immune exposures.

Sequenced: PBMCs. The source of this sequence is a male donor in good health and CMV-seronegative. The J gene is TRBJ1-6, the V gene TRBV6-4; D might be TRBD1 (5 bases). Here the CDR3 DNA reads TGTGCCAGCAGTGAGTTCAGGGATGGGTCACCCCTCCACTTT. It translates to CASSEFRDGSPLHF.